These 23 T cell receptor beta chains were all obtained from the same sample, sequenced in a study of T cells after yellow fever vaccination. TCRdb re-analysed the 5' RACE reads in MiXCR, keeping a single row per CDR3 protein. Counted here are roughly 520,000 distinct CDR3 sequences, 20% to 25% occurring once; the ten biggest clones make up roughly 16%. Material: PBMCs, obtained about 20 days after the first yellow fever vaccination. The receptor set was obtained from a man aged 18 to 29 who received the YFV17D yellow fever vaccine.

The chain has TRBV27 and TRBJ1-4, with D perhaps TRBD1 (5 bases). The CDR3 totals 15 residues. Trimming took 3 bases from V and 6 from J, leaving 14 bases between them. Germline V lookup: CDR1 MNHEY, CDR2 SMNVEV (reference sequence). The CDR3 is CASSFRGWPYEKLFF. The DNA for the CDR3 is TGTGCCAGCAGTTTTAGGGGATGGCCTTATGAAAAACTGTTTTTT.

The gene calls are TRBV19 and TRBJ2-7; D may match TRBD1 or TRBD2 (6 bases each). Trimming left V 6 bases short and J 5 bases short, with 17 bases between. Germline assignment: CDR1 LNHDA and CDR2 SQIVND (reference sequence). CDR3 size: 14 residues. CDR3 loop: CASSAGGAPNEQYF. The CDR3 coding sequence is TGTGCCAGTAGCGCCGGGGGCGCCCCGAACGAGCAGTACTTC. Full variable domain (rest looked up from reference TRBV19 and TRBJ2-7): DGGITQSPKYLFRKEGQNVTLSCEQNLNHDAMYWYRQDPGQGLRLIYYSQIVNDFQKGDIAEGYSVSREKKESFPLTVTSAQKNPTAFYLCASSAGGAPNEQYFGPGTRLTVT.

The V call is TRBV12-3 or TRBV12-4, the J call TRBJ1-1, with TRBD1 matching over 9 bases. V was pared by 7 bases and J by 5 bases, with 8 bases of the junction left unmatched. The CDR3 totals 14 residues. CDR3 loop: CASNPTGGGTEAFF. The CDR3, as DNA: TGTGCCAGCAACCCGACAGGGGGTGGTACTGAAGCTTTCTTT.

The chain carries TRBV20-1 and TRBJ2-1; 9 bases map to TRBD2. Unmatched junction bases numbered 7, after V lost 1 base and J lost 6 bases. From germline, CDR1 is DFQATT and CDR2 SNEGSKA (reference sequence). The CDR3 runs 15 residues. CDR3 nucleotides: TGCAGTGCTAGAGTGGGCGGGGGGGGCCGCAATGAGCAGTTCTTC. This translates into CSARVGGGGRNEQFF.

This chain connects TRBV5-1 to TRBJ1-1, with unresolved D. CDR1 is SGHRS and CDR2 is YFSETQ in the germline V gene. The CDR3 loop spans 14 amino acids. V shed 4 bases and J shed 7 bases, with 17 bases lying between them. In nucleotides, the CDR3 is TGCGCCAGCAGCCAAACTGACCCGGTGGGTGAAGCTTTCTTT. This codes for CASSQTDPVGEAFF. Complete variable domain (other parts from reference TRBV5-1 and TRBJ1-1): KAGVTQTPRYLIKTRGQQVTLSCSPISGHRSVSWYQQTPGQGLQFLFEYFSETQRNKGNFPGRFSGRQFSNSRSEMNVSTLELGDSALYLCASSQTDPVGEAFFGQGTRLTVV.

The table lists this clonotype with a few counts. The V and J genes are TRBV6-5 and TRBJ1-1; D is ambiguous. Germline CDR1 is MNHEY and CDR2 is SVGAGI. With 1 base removed from V and 3 bases from J, the gap between germline ends came to 12 bases. The CDR3 covers 15 residues. CDR3 nucleotide sequence: TGTGCCAGCAGTTACTTGGGGTATTGGGACACTGAAGCTTTCTTT. It translates to CASSYLGYWDTEAFF.

The gene calls are TRBV7-7 and TRBJ2-1; unclear D gene. This CDR3 comprises 15 residues. The V end lost 5 bases, the J end lost 2 bases, and 13 bases lay between the germline ends. Germline CDR1 and CDR2: SSHAT and FNYEAQ (reference sequence). This chain's CDR3 is CASSAWSTPYNEQFF. CDR3 DNA sequence: TGTGCCAGCAGCGCGTGGTCCACCCCCTACAATGAGCAGTTCTTC.

The table lists this clonotype with a few counts. J is TRBJ1-2 and V is TRBV12-3 or TRBV12-4, with 7 nucleotides matching TRBD1. With 6 bases clipped from V and 5 bases from J, the junction kept 9 bases outside the gene matches. The CDR3 covers 14 residues. The CDR3 nucleotides read TGTGCCAGCAGCCGAGGGGGCAATATGTATGGCTACACCTTC. Amino acids: CASSRGGNMYGYTF.

This clonotype was counted only a few times. The CDR3 DNA sequence: TGTGCCAGCTCACCACCGTCAACGGAAAACACAGATACGCAGTATTTT. Protein sequence: CASSPPSTENTDTQYF. The chain employs TRBV18 and TRBJ2-3; no clear D. CDR1 is KGHSH and CDR2 is LQKENI in the germline V gene. CDR3 length equals 16 residues. Trimming left V 0 bases short and J 2 bases short, with 12 bases between.

This sequence joins TRBV5-1 and TRBJ2-2; D tentatively reads TRBD1 or TRBD2 (5 bases each). Germline CDR1 is SGHRS and CDR2 is YFSETQ. V lost 1 base and J lost 3, with 10 bases in between. This CDR3 has 15 residues. CDR3 nucleotides: TGCGCCAGCAGCTTGCGAGGGACCCACACCGGGGAGCTGTTTTTT. This gives the protein CASSLRGTHTGELFF.

V and J are TRBV5-6 and TRBJ2-1, with a tentative D call TRBD1 (6 bases). Germline-derived CDR1 and CDR2 are SGHDT and YYEEEE. The CDR3 length is 16 residues. The V end was cut by 2 bases, the J end by 2 bases, with 14 bases between. CDR3: CASSFGQGHTYNEQFF. Here the CDR3 DNA reads TGTGCCAGCAGCTTTGGTCAGGGACATACCTACAATGAGCAGTTCTTC.

The gene calls are TRBV20-1 and TRBJ2-7, with D perhaps TRBD1 (5 bases). The germline V gene has CDR1 DFQATT and CDR2 SNEGSKA (reference sequence). V was shortened by 0 bases and J by 0 bases, with 9 bases between the two germline ends. The CDR3 is 14 residues long. In DNA, the CDR3 is TGCAGTGCTAGAGATTTGGACAACTCCTACGAGCAGTACGTC. This encodes CSARDLDNSYEQYV.

The chain uses TRBV11-2 and TRBJ2-3; 9 bases align to TRBD2. This CDR3 has 16 amino acids. Trimming removed 6 bases from V and 5 bases from J; junction bases left unmatched: 12. Germline CDR1 and CDR2: SGHAT and FQNNGV. This chain's CDR3 is CASSPSAGTSRDTQYF. Written as DNA, the CDR3 is TGTGCCAGCAGTCCTTCCGCCGGGACTAGCCGAGATACGCAGTATTTT. Full variable domain (remainder filled in from reference TRBV11-2 and TRBJ2-3): EAGVAQSPRYKIIEKRQSVAFWCNPISGHATLYWYQQILGQGPKLLIQFQNNGVVDDSQLPKDRFSAERLKGVDSTLKIQPAKLEDSAVYLCASSPSAGTSRDTQYFGPGTRLTVL.

The gene calls are TRBV4-1 and TRBJ2-7; no reliable D call. The CDR3 has 15 amino acids. Germline values: CDR1 MGHRA, CDR2 YSYEKL. The V end lost 0 bases, the J end lost 3 bases, and 12 bases lay between the germline ends. The CDR3 loop is CASSQERPTYYEQYF. The CDR3 DNA follows: TGCGCCAGCAGCCAAGAAAGGCCTACCTACTACGAGCAGTACTTC.

The V gene is TRBV27, the J gene TRBJ1-2; unclear D gene. Germline V gives CDR1 MNHEY, CDR2 SMNVEV (reference sequence). This CDR3 is 15 amino acids long. Trimming stripped 5 bases from V and 3 bases from J, with 16 bases between. The chain's CDR3 is CASSPRFGRHYGYTF. The CDR3 coding sequence is TGTGCCAGCAGTCCGCGTTTCGGGAGGCACTATGGCTACACCTTC.

The chain joins TRBV12-3 or TRBV12-4 to TRBJ2-3; 13 bases align to TRBD2. The CDR3 is 15 amino acids. The V segment lost 6 bases and the J segment 7 bases; nucleotides outside the gene matches: 7. The CDR3 sequence is CASSILAGGGNTQYF. CDR3 coding DNA: TGTGCCAGCAGCATACTAGCGGGGGGGGGTAATACGCAGTATTTT.

This clonotype showed up just a few times. V gene TRBV25-1 combines with J gene TRBJ1-5; 9 nucleotides agree with TRBD1. The CDR3 is 14 residues long. CDR1 is MGHDK and CDR2 is SYGVNS in the germline V gene. The V and J ends lost 6 bases and 9 bases, in that order; junction bases with no gene match: 9. In DNA form, the CDR3 reads TGTGCCAGCAGCCGGACAGGGGCGACTCTGCCCCAGCATTTT. Translation gives CASSRTGATLPQHF.

This clonotype turned up a few times. The CDR3 region is CASRPGQGVTGELFF. CDR3 bases: TGTGCCAGCAGGCCGGGACAGGGGGTCACCGGGGAGCTGTTTTTT. The chain combines TRBV12-3 or TRBV12-4 with TRBJ2-2; 11 nucleotides match TRBD1. There are 15 residues in the CDR3. J was trimmed by 4 bases and V by 6 bases; bases with no gene match: 4.

Notes on this clonotype: A junction end diverges from the germline sequence, so it may reflect a read error. The chain carries TRBV4-1 and TRBJ2-3; 12 positions agree with TRBD2. Per the germline V gene, CDR1 is MGHRA and CDR2 is YSYEKL. This CDR3 region has 16 residues. The CDR3 protein is CAGSQTSGGYTDTQYF. CDR3 nucleotide sequence: TGCGCCGGCAGCCAAACTAGCGGGGGGTACACAGATACGCAGTATTTT.

CDR3 nucleotides: TGCAGTGCTCGAACCGGCGGGACAGGGAGTGGCTACACCTTC. Translation: CSARTGGTGSGYTF. J is TRBJ1-2 and V is TRBV20-1; 9 positions agree with TRBD1. Looked up from germline, CDR1 is DFQATT and CDR2 is SNEGSKA (reference sequence). J gave up 7 bases and V 5 bases, and 11 bases lay outside the gene matches. The CDR3 is 14 amino acids.

The CDR3 reads CASSQARRAGNSPLHF. The CDR3 bases are TGCGCCAGCAGCCAAGCTCGCAGGGCCGGAAATTCACCCCTCCACTTT. The rearrangement uses TRBV4-3 and TRBJ1-6, with TRBD1 as a possible D gene (5 bases). Germline V CDR1 and CDR2: LGHNA, YSLEER. The CDR3 has 16 residues. V lost 1 base and J 7 bases, leaving 14 bases between the germline ends.

This chain links TRBV10-3 with TRBJ2-7; possibly TRBD1 or TRBD2 for D (5 bases each). The CDR3 length is 14 residues. V gave up 8 bases and J gave up 0 bases, with 14 bases separating them. Germline V gene sequence: CDR1 ENHRY, CDR2 SYGVKD. In DNA, the CDR3 is TGTGCCATCGAAAGGTCAGGGAGCTCCTACGAGCAGTACTTC. Translation: CAIERSGSSYEQYF.

The gene calls are TRBV19 and TRBJ2-7, with 7 bases matching TRBD2. CDR1 and CDR2 from the germline V gene are LNHDA and SQIVND (reference sequence). Trimming removed 4 bases from V and 3 bases from J; junction bases left unmatched: 6. There are 14 residues in the CDR3. CDR3 nucleotides: TGTGCCAGTAGTACCCCGGGACTAAACTACGAGCAGTACTTC. It specifies CASSTPGLNYEQYF. Together with reference TRBV19 and TRBJ2-7, the CDR3 gives the full variable domain: DGGITQSPKYLFRKEGQNVTLSCEQNLNHDAMYWYRQDPGQGLRLIYYSQIVNDFQKGDIAEGYSVSREKKESFPLTVTSAQKNPTAFYLCASSTPGLNYEQYFGPGTRLTVT.